The 25 T cell receptor beta chains listed next were all sequenced from one sample in a study of blood T cell repertoires in COVID-19. Clones were read by immunoSEQ multiplex PCR, and TCRdb kept only the in-frame ones, dropping some. The sample holds about 220,000 clones, almost 90% seen once. Specimen: PBMCs or T cells enriched from blood (not recorded which). The receptor set was obtained from a man aged 25-45 years who had been exposed to COVID-19.

The chain couples TRBV7-9 to TRBJ1-2; TRBD1 matches 11 bases. The CDR3 spans 18 residues. Germline V lookup: CDR1 SEHNR, CDR2 FQNEAQ (reference sequence). Trimming took 0 bases from V and 4 from J; bases not matched to a gene: 10. CDR3 bases: TGTGCCAGCAGCTTAGCTGGGACAGGGGGTCTTTCTCCCTATGGCTACACCTTC. It yields the protein CASSLAGTGGLSPYGYTF.

This clone has more than one count but fewer than ten. This rearrangement joins TRBV3-1 (or the pseudogene TRBV3-2) to TRBJ2-3; TRBD2 agrees at 7 bases. The V segment lost 6 bases and the J segment 1 base; nucleotides outside the gene matches: 13. The germline V gene has CDR1 LGHDT and CDR2 YNNKEL (reference sequence). CDR3 length: 17 amino acids. The CDR3 DNA is TGTGCCAGCAGTCCCGGAACTAGCGTGCAAGGCACAGATACGCAGTATTTT. Amino acids: CASSPGTSVQGTDTQYF.

The chain is built from TRBV3-1 (or the pseudogene TRBV3-2) and TRBJ2-7, with D uncertain. The CDR3 contains 12 residues. Germline V gene data show CDR1 as LGHDT and CDR2 as YNNKEL (reference sequence). Trimming cost V 4 bases and J 6 bases, with 10 bases left between them. The CDR3 here is CASSRELTEQYF. CDR3 nucleotide sequence: TGTGCCAGCAGCCGCGAGCTCACCGAGCAGTACTTC.

The gene calls are TRBV7-9 and TRBJ2-2; unclear D gene. V lost 2 bases to trimming and J lost 0 bases, with 7 bases between them. Germline V gives CDR1 SEHNR, CDR2 FQNEAQ (reference sequence). This CDR3 region has 15 residues. The CDR3 protein is CASSLSLTNTGELFF. CDR3 nucleotides: TGTGCCAGCAGCTTATCCCTTACGAACACCGGGGAGCTGTTTTTT.

CDR3 sequence reads: CASSLEVTSGEETQYF. CDR3 nucleotides: TGCGCCAGCAGCTTGGAGGTTACTAGCGGAGAAGAGACCCAGTACTTC. J is TRBJ2-5 and V is TRBV5-1; 8 nucleotides agree with TRBD2. The V gene's germline CDR1 is SGHRS and CDR2 YFSETQ. V shed 0 bases, J shed 3 bases, and the junction held 7 bases outside the gene matches. The CDR3 loop spans 16 amino acids.

J is TRBJ1-2 and V is TRBV19, with 7 bases fitting TRBD1. Germline V gene lookup returns CDR1 LNHDA and CDR2 SQIVND (reference sequence). The V segment lost 6 bases and the J segment 3 bases; nucleotides outside the gene matches: 7. The length of the CDR3 is 14 residues. The CDR3 DNA is TGTGCCAGTAGCCCTGCGGGACAGTACTATGGCTACACCTTC. Amino acids: CASSPAGQYYGYTF. Full variable domain (missing parts from reference TRBV19 and TRBJ1-2): DGGITQSPKYLFRKEGQNVTLSCEQNLNHDAMYWYRQDPGQGLRLIYYSQIVNDFQKGDIAEGYSVSREKKESFPLTVTSAQKNPTAFYLCASSPAGQYYGYTFGSGTRLTVV.

In its sample, this clone was seen many times. This chain joins TRBV29-1 and TRBJ2-7; TRBD2 matches 10 bases. J gave up 5 bases and V 7 bases, and 5 bases lay outside the gene matches. The CDR3 consists of 12 residues. Germline lookup yields CDR1 SQVTM and CDR2 ANQGSEA. CDR3 sequence: CSATSGKDEQYF. Here the CDR3 DNA reads TGCAGCGCAACTAGCGGGAAGGACGAGCAGTACTTC.

The chain couples TRBV19 to TRBJ2-3; the D gene is possibly TRBD1 (6 bases). Trimming cost V 5 bases and J 3 bases, with 9 bases left between them. CDR1 LNHDA and CDR2 SQIVND come from the germline V gene (reference sequence). This CDR3 has 13 amino acids. The DNA of the CDR3 is TGTGCCAGTAGTTCAACAGGGACAGATACGCAGTATTTT. Protein sequence: CASSSTGTDTQYF. The variable domain in full, completed from reference TRBV19 and TRBJ2-3, reads DGGITQSPKYLFRKEGQNVTLSCEQNLNHDAMYWYRQDPGQGLRLIYYSQIVNDFQKGDIAEGYSVSREKKESFPLTVTSAQKNPTAFYLCASSSTGTDTQYFGPGTRLTVL.

The gene calls are TRBV10-3 and TRBJ1-5, with D unclear. V dropped 3 bases and J dropped 5 bases, with 11 bases sitting between them. Per the germline V gene, CDR1 is ENHRY and CDR2 is SYGVKD. This CDR3 has 14 residues. CDR3 DNA: TGTGCCATCAGTGATTTGGGAGAGTATCAGCCCCAGCATTTT. The encoded protein is CAISDLGEYQPQHF.

The chain couples TRBV9 to TRBJ1-2, with D unclear. CDR1 and CDR2 from the germline V gene are SGDLS and YYNGEE. V lost 0 bases to trimming and J lost 1 base, with 10 bases between them. There are 15 residues in the CDR3. CDR3 in DNA: TGTGCCAGCAGCGTAGGGTCAGGTGTTAACTATGGCTACACCTTC. Translated: CASSVGSGVNYGYTF.

The chain uses TRBV27 and TRBJ1-2; tentatively, D is TRBD1 (6 bases). The CDR3 totals 15 residues. With 1 base removed from V and 4 bases from J, the gap between germline ends came to 13 bases. CDR1 and CDR2 (germline): MNHEY, SMNVEV (reference sequence). CDR3 nucleotides: TGTGCCAGCAGTTTATTCCCAGGGGTGGGCTATGGCTACACCTTC. This sequence encodes CASSLFPGVGYGYTF.

This chain connects TRBV7-2 to TRBJ1-5; tentative D call: TRBD1 (5 bases). With 1 base removed from V and 1 base from J, the gap between germline ends came to 17 bases. Germline CDR1 SGHTA, CDR2 FQGNSA. The CDR3 is 18 residues long. CDR3 nucleotides: TGTGCCAGCAGCTTAGTCGGGCCCTGGGGGGGGAGCAATCAGCCCCAGCATTTT. Encoded protein: CASSLVGPWGGSNQPQHF. Variable domain in full (rest from reference TRBV7-2 and TRBJ1-5): GAGVSQSPSNKVTEKGKDVELRCDPISGHTALYWYRQSLGQGLEFLIYFQGNSAPDKSGLPSDRFSAERTGGSVSTLTIQRTQQEDSAVYLCASSLVGPWGGSNQPQHFGDGTRLSIL.

The count of this clone is one. This rearrangement joins TRBV7-8 to TRBJ2-7, with TRBD2 matching over 9 bases. This CDR3 region has 15 residues. J lost 4 bases, V lost 1 base, and 5 bases had no gene match. The germline V gene encodes CDR1 SGHVS and CDR2 FQNEAQ. The CDR3: CASSLGLAETYEQYF. CDR3 DNA: TGTGCCAGCAGCTTAGGACTAGCGGAAACGTACGAGCAGTACTTC.

CDR3 sequence: CASSHEAGYGYTF. CDR3 DNA sequence: TGTGCCAGCAGCCACGAGGCGGGATATGGCTACACCTTC. V gene TRBV3-1 (or the pseudogene TRBV3-2) combines with J gene TRBJ1-2; D uncertain. This CDR3 contains 13 residues. Germline V gene sequence: CDR1 LGHDT, CDR2 YNNKEL (reference sequence). V was cut by 3 bases and J by 5 bases, with 10 bases left in between.

V gene TRBV20-1 combines with J gene TRBJ1-1; D possibly corresponds to TRBD1 (5 bases). This CDR3 region has 11 residues. CDR1 is DFQATT, CDR2 SNEGSKA, per germline (reference sequence). V was trimmed by 6 bases and J by 11 bases, leaving 16 bases between them. CDR3 region: CSAPLTGNAFF. CDR3 DNA sequence: TGCAGTGCCCCCCTCACAGGTAACGCTTTCTTT.

V is TRBV19 and J is TRBJ2-2, with 8 bases identical to TRBD1. Trimming cost V 5 bases and J 7 bases; bases outside gene matches: 6. Germline V CDR1 and CDR2: LNHDA, SQIVND (reference sequence). This CDR3 has 14 residues. CDR3: CASSADRAHGELFF. In DNA, the CDR3 is TGTGCCAGTAGTGCGGACAGGGCGCACGGGGAGCTGTTTTTT.

This clone was seen more than once but under ten times. This rearrangement joins TRBV14 to TRBJ1-4; weak D call: TRBD1 (6 bases). From germline, CDR1 is SGHDN and CDR2 FVKESK. The CDR3 contains 13 residues. The V end was cut by 8 bases, the J end by 7 bases, with 14 bases between. The DNA for the CDR3 is TGTGCCAGCTCTGACAGGATCAGTGAAAAACTGTTTTTT. This gives the protein CASSDRISEKLFF.

V and J are TRBV3-1 (or the pseudogene TRBV3-2) and TRBJ1-6; D gene uncertain. This CDR3 is built from 14 residues. CDR1 LGHDT and CDR2 YNNKEL come from the germline V gene (reference sequence). Trimming removed 1 base at V and 14 bases at J, with 15 bases between. The CDR3: CASSQAPPRNTLHF. DNA of the CDR3: TGTGCCAGCAGCCAAGCCCCCCCCCGCAACACCCTCCACTTT.

The chain couples TRBV18 to TRBJ1-2; TRBD1 agrees at 7 bases. This CDR3 comprises 15 residues. The V segment lost 3 bases and the J segment 5 bases; nucleotides outside the gene matches: 9. Germline loops: CDR1 KGHSH, CDR2 LQKENI. CDR3 amino acids: CASSPDRPPDYGYTF. The CDR3 nucleotides read TGTGCCAGCTCACCGGACAGGCCGCCCGATTATGGCTACACCTTC.

The chain links TRBV2 to TRBJ1-4; 7 nucleotides match TRBD1. The CDR3 extends over 15 amino acids. With 7 bases clipped from V and 0 bases from J, the junction kept 5 bases outside the gene matches. Germline V gene sequence: CDR1 SNHLY, CDR2 FYNNEI. The CDR3 coding sequence is TGTGCCAGCATTAAGGGGGCCGCAACTAATGAAAAACTGTTTTTT. Its translation is CASIKGAATNEKLFF.

The CDR3 reads CASSDMPGGNSPLHF. DNA for the CDR3: TGTGCCAGCAGCGACATGCCAGGGGGTAATTCACCCCTCCACTTT. The V call is TRBV7-3, the J call TRBJ1-6; TRBD1 matches at 7 bases. V lost 5 bases to trimming and J lost 6 bases; unmatched junction nucleotides: 7. Germline-derived CDR1 and CDR2 are SGHTA and FQGTGA. The CDR3 extends over 15 amino acids.

The J gene is TRBJ2-1, the V gene TRBV11-2, with D possibly being TRBD2 (6 bases). The CDR3 is 14 residues long. CDR1 is SGHAT, CDR2 FQNNGV, per germline. V was trimmed by 5 bases and J by 10 bases, leaving 18 bases between them. CDR3: CASSVPGLSIEQFF. The CDR3, as DNA: TGTGCCAGCAGCGTACCGGGACTCTCAATCGAGCAGTTCTTC.

This sequence joins TRBV7-9 and TRBJ1-2; 9 bases map to TRBD1. V gave up 1 base and J gave up 8 bases; unmatched junction bases: 8. The CDR3 spans 15 residues. The germline gives CDR1 SEHNR, CDR2 FQNEAQ (reference sequence). The CDR3 bases are TGTGCCAGCAGCTTAGGGACAGGGGAATTAGACGGCTACACCTTC. Amino acids: CASSLGTGELDGYTF.

The rearrangement uses TRBV7-2 and TRBJ2-3, with 15 bases fitting TRBD2. CDR1 and CDR2 (germline): SGHTA, FQGNSA. V gave up 5 bases and J gave up 6 bases; unmatched junction bases: 6. The CDR3 totals 16 residues. CDR3 in DNA: TGTGCCAGCAGCGTCCGGACTAGCGGGGGGGGCGATACGCAGTATTTT. Encoded protein: CASSVRTSGGGDTQYF.

The chain has TRBV10-3 and TRBJ2-3; 10 bases match TRBD1. Losses at the gene ends were 8 bases for V and 5 bases for J; bases not matched to a gene: 10. The CDR3 length is 15 residues. Germline CDR1 ENHRY, CDR2 SYGVKD. CDR3 sequence: CAIGTGAGSGDTQYF. The CDR3 region has the DNA TGTGCCATCGGGACAGGGGCCGGCTCGGGAGATACGCAGTATTTT.